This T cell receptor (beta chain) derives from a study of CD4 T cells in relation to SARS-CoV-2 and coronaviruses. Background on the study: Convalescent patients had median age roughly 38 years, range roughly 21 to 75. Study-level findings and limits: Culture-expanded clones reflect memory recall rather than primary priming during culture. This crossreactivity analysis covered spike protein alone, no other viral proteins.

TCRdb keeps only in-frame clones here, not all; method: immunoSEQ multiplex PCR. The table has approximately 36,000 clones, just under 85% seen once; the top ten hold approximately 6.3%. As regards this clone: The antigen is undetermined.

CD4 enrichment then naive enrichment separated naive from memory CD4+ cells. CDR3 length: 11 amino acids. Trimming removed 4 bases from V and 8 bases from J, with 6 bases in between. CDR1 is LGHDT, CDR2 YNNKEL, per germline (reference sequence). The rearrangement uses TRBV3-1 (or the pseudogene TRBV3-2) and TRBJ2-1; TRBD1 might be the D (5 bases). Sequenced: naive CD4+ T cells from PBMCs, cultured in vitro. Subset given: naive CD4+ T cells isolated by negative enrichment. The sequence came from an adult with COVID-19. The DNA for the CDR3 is TGTGCCAGCAGCCGGACACATGAGCAGTTCTTC. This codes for CASSRTHEQFF.